The 27 T cell receptor beta chains in this list originate from one sample, sequenced in a study of cytomegalovirus exposure and HLA in healthy donors. Primers included in the PCR were 60 Vbeta and 13 Jbeta primers. Profiling relied on immunoSEQ multiplex PCR, and the TCRdb table lists in-frame clones only, not all of them. This repertoire includes around 100,000 clones. The sample was PBMCs. These receptors were taken from a man between 35 and 55 years old in good health and CMV-seronegative.

V gene TRBV9 combines with J gene TRBJ2-1; 8 positions agree with TRBD1. Germline CDR1 and CDR2: SGDLS and YYNGEE. The CDR3 extends over 17 amino acids. With V trimmed by 3 bases and J by 2 bases, 10 bases remained unmatched. The CDR3 DNA follows: TGTGCCAGCAGCGAGCAAGACAGGGGACGGCCCTACAATGAGCAGTTCTTC. It codes for CASSEQDRGRPYNEQFF.

The rearrangement uses TRBV19 and TRBJ1-1; TRBD1 agrees at 7 bases. The CDR3 has 16 residues. Germline-derived CDR1 and CDR2 are LNHDA and SQIVND (reference sequence). With V trimmed by 6 bases and J by 6 bases, 16 bases remained unmatched. The CDR3 nucleotides read TGTGCCAGTAGACTTAGCCACAGGGGATGGTCCGCTGAAGCTTTCTTT. It codes for CASRLSHRGWSAEAFF.

The chain recombines TRBV14 with TRBJ1-6, with a weak D call TRBD1 (6 bases). The germline gives CDR1 SGHDN, CDR2 FVKESK. Between the trimmed V and J ends, which lost 1 base and 2 bases, there was a span of 12 bases. The CDR3 runs 17 residues. The CDR3 DNA reads as TGTGCCAGCAGCCAAGTGATGGGGGCCACCTATAATTCACCCCTCCACTTT. Translating gives CASSQVMGATYNSPLHF.

This chain links TRBV27 with TRBJ1-2; D unclear. Germline CDR1 is MNHEY and CDR2 is SMNVEV (reference sequence). The CDR3 runs 14 residues. V was cut by 0 bases and J by 3 bases, with 8 bases left in between. This chain's CDR3 is CASSLSVGDYGYTF. In DNA, the CDR3 is TGTGCCAGCAGTTTATCGGTTGGAGACTATGGCTACACCTTC.

J is TRBJ2-3 and V is TRBV5-1; 8 nucleotides align to TRBD1. This CDR3 comprises 16 residues. Germline CDR1 and CDR2: SGHRS and YFSETQ. V gave up 5 bases and J gave up 2 bases; unmatched junction bases: 10. The CDR3 sequence is CASRSTTGAFTDTQYF. CDR3 DNA sequence: TGCGCCAGCAGATCTACGACAGGGGCCTTCACAGATACGCAGTATTTT. Complete variable domain (other parts from reference TRBV5-1 and TRBJ2-3): KAGVTQTPRYLIKTRGQQVTLSCSPISGHRSVSWYQQTPGQGLQFLFEYFSETQRNKGNFPGRFSGRQFSNSRSEMNVSTLELGDSALYLCASRSTTGAFTDTQYFGPGTRLTVL.

The chain has TRBV19 and TRBJ1-4, with 7 bases fitting TRBD1. With V trimmed by 3 bases and J by 5 bases, 6 bases remained unmatched. The CDR3 extends over 15 amino acids. CDR1 and CDR2 from the germline V gene are LNHDA and SQIVND (reference sequence). As DNA, the CDR3 is TGTGCCAGTAGTATCGGGACAGCTCAGAATGAAAAACTGTTTTTT. Amino acids: CASSIGTAQNEKLFF.

This chain links TRBV19 with TRBJ2-5; D might be TRBD1 (6 bases). The J call is in doubt because the DNA end fits TRBJ2-7 better. The CDR3 contains 16 residues. Germline V gene sequence: CDR1 LNHDA, CDR2 SQIVND (reference sequence). The CDR3 here is CASRLGGTGSGYEQYF. The CDR3 coding sequence is TGTGCCAGTAGGCTTGGAGGAACAGGGAGTGGCTACGAGCAGTACTTC.

The chain has TRBV7-9 and TRBJ1-1; possibly TRBD1 for D (5 bases). V dropped 5 bases and J dropped 1 base, with 11 bases sitting between them. The CDR3 length is 14 residues. Germline V gene lookup returns CDR1 SEHNR and CDR2 FQNEAQ (reference sequence). The CDR3 DNA follows: TGTGCCAGCAGCCAGGGAGGGAGGAACACTGAAGCTTTCTTT. Translation: CASSQGGRNTEAFF.

The CDR3 DNA reads as TGTGCCAGCAGTGACAGCCCACTAGCGGGCTCCTACAATGAGCAGTTCTTC. It translates to CASSDSPLAGSYNEQFF. The chain joins TRBV6-4 to TRBJ2-1; 9 bases match TRBD2. This CDR3 is 17 amino acids long. The germline V gene has CDR1 MRHNA and CDR2 SNTAGT. Germline trimming cut 2 bases from V and 0 bases from J; bases unmatched to any gene: 5.

The CDR3 is CASSSRGTEAFF. The CDR3 DNA reads TGTGCCAGCAGCTCCAGGGGAACTGAAGCTTTCTTT. V usage is TRBV7-2 and J usage is TRBJ1-1, with a weak D call TRBD1 (6 bases). This CDR3 spans 12 amino acids. With 4 bases removed from V and 5 bases from J, the gap between germline ends came to 8 bases. Germline-derived CDR1 and CDR2 are SGHTA and FQGNSA.

V and J are TRBV7-9 and TRBJ1-2, with 10 bases fitting TRBD1. Germline CDR1 and CDR2: SEHNR and FQNEAQ (reference sequence). The CDR3 covers 16 residues. V was pared by 4 bases and J by 1 base, with 6 bases of the junction left unmatched. The CDR3 protein is CASSSPTGGNNYGYTF. The CDR3 region has the DNA TGTGCCAGCAGCTCTCCGACAGGGGGCAATAACTATGGCTACACCTTC.

CDR3 protein: CASSETGTPNTGELFF. CDR3 coding DNA: TGTGCCAGCAGTGAAACGGGAACCCCGAACACCGGGGAGCTGTTTTTT. The V gene is TRBV2, the J gene TRBJ2-2, with D possibly TRBD2 on 5 matching bases. This CDR3 has 16 residues. In germline, CDR1 is SNHLY, CDR2 FYNNEI. V was cut by 2 bases and J by 0 bases, with 10 bases left in between.

The chain is built from TRBV27 and TRBJ2-7, with TRBD2 identical over 11 bases. J gave up 1 base and V 7 bases, and 3 bases lay outside the gene matches. Germline CDR1 and CDR2: MNHEY and SMNVEV (reference sequence). The CDR3 length is 14 residues. CDR3 sequence: CASTLAGGSYEQYF. For the CDR3, the DNA is TGTGCCAGCACGTTAGCGGGAGGGTCCTACGAGCAGTACTTC.

V is TRBV4-1 and J is TRBJ1-2; TRBD1 is a possible D gene (5 bases). The CDR3 length is 13 residues. The germline V and J ends were trimmed by 2 bases and 5 bases, with 9 bases remaining between them. From germline, CDR1 is MGHRA and CDR2 YSYEKL. CDR3: CASSQSQGYGYTF. DNA of the CDR3: TGCGCCAGCAGCCAATCCCAGGGTTATGGCTACACCTTC.

The CDR3: CASSPIKTVAGTEAFF. The CDR3 nucleotides read TGTGCCAGCTCACCAATCAAGACAGTGGCTGGGACTGAAGCTTTCTTT. This sequence joins TRBV18 and TRBJ1-1, with a tentative D call TRBD1 (5 bases). The ends were cut back, 2 bases at V and 5 bases at J, with 18 bases in the middle. The CDR3 is 16 amino acids. CDR1 is KGHSH, CDR2 LQKENI, per germline.

The genes are TRBV20-1 and TRBJ1-2, with D unresolved. V gave up 1 base and J gave up 5 bases, with 5 bases separating them. The CDR3 runs to 11 residues. Per germline, CDR1 DFQATT and CDR2 SNEGSKA (reference sequence). The CDR3 DNA reads TGCAGTGCTAGAGGCGGTTATGGCTACACCTTC. Encoded protein: CSARGGYGYTF.

V is TRBV9 and J is TRBJ2-1; 8 bases are a match to TRBD2. The CDR3 has 15 residues. Trimming at V came to 0 bases and at J to 7 bases, leaving 6 bases not matched to a gene. The germline V gene encodes CDR1 SGDLS and CDR2 YYNGEE. The CDR3 spells CASSVGIAGMNEQFF. The CDR3 bases are TGTGCCAGCAGCGTAGGAATAGCGGGGATGAATGAGCAGTTCTTC.

The rearrangement links TRBV2 to TRBJ1-2; D is uncertain. Trimming took 7 bases from V and 7 from J, leaving 22 bases between them. Germline CDR1 SNHLY, CDR2 FYNNEI. There are 15 residues in the CDR3. The CDR3 loop reads CASTRLSRAGGGYTF. The CDR3 DNA is TGTGCCAGCACCCGGTTATCGCGGGCAGGCGGTGGCTACACCTTC.

The chain links TRBV5-6 to TRBJ2-7; a possible D gene is TRBD2 (6 bases). Germline V CDR1 and CDR2: SGHDT, YYEEEE. V lost 0 bases to trimming and J lost 2 bases, with 9 bases between them. The CDR3 has 14 residues. In DNA, the CDR3 is TGTGCCAGCAGCTTGGGGGGACTTCCCTACGAGCAGTACTTC. It is translated as CASSLGGLPYEQYF.

This chain joins TRBV10-3 and TRBJ2-1, with a tentative D call TRBD1 (6 bases). The CDR3 is made up of 14 amino acids. Trimming removed 3 bases at V and 9 bases at J, with 15 bases between. Germline V lookup: CDR1 ENHRY, CDR2 SYGVKD. The CDR3 region is CAISEEAGAIEQFF. CDR3 coding DNA: TGTGCCATCAGTGAAGAGGCAGGGGCAATTGAGCAGTTCTTC.

This sequence joins TRBV19 and TRBJ2-7, with D tentatively TRBD1 (5 bases). The CDR3 length is 14 residues. The germline V and J ends were trimmed by 4 bases and 2 bases, with 12 bases remaining between them. CDR1 is LNHDA, CDR2 SQIVND, per germline (reference sequence). Here the CDR3 DNA reads TGTGCCAGTAGTAGTGTTGGACAAACCTACGAGCAGTACTTC. This codes for CASSSVGQTYEQYF.

The rearrangement joins TRBV5-1 to TRBJ1-1, with D possibly matching TRBD1 (6 bases). The CDR3 covers 15 residues. The germline V gene has CDR1 SGHRS and CDR2 YFSETQ. Trimming stripped 4 bases from V and 4 bases from J, with 17 bases between. CDR3 sequence reads: CASSGGSGDATEAFF. The CDR3 bases are TGCGCCAGCAGCGGGGGATCAGGGGACGCCACTGAAGCTTTCTTT.

The chain recombines TRBV11-2 with TRBJ2-5; D not resolved. This CDR3 has 14 residues. V was cut by 5 bases and J by 2 bases, with 12 bases left in between. Germline CDR1 reads SGHAT; CDR2 reads FQNNGV. The DNA for the CDR3 is TGTGCCAGCAGCCCCCACTTAGCACAAGAGACCCAGTACTTC. It codes for CASSPHLAQETQYF.

Concerning this clone itself: The sample contains more than one DNA sequence encoding this CDR3. The chain uses TRBV5-1 and TRBJ2-3; 7 nucleotides line up with TRBD2. The CDR3 spans 14 residues. The germline CDR1 and CDR2 sequences are SGHRS and YFSETQ. The junction had 6 bases not matched to a gene; V was cut back by 2 bases and J by 6 bases. The CDR3, as DNA: TGCGCCAGCAGCTTCGGGGGGTACACGGATACGCAGTATTTT. It specifies CASSFGGYTDTQYF.

The genes are TRBV6-1 and TRBJ1-1; D is perhaps TRBD1 (6 bases). The CDR3 loop spans 16 amino acids. V dropped 2 bases and J dropped 6 bases, with 19 bases sitting between them. Per the germline V gene, CDR1 is MNHNS and CDR2 is SASEGT. The CDR3 loop is CASSEPEAGGKAEAFF. The CDR3 coding sequence is TGTGCCAGCAGTGAACCTGAGGCGGGGGGCAAGGCTGAAGCTTTCTTT.

CDR3: CASSRSGATSTDTQYF. The CDR3 DNA follows: TGCGCCAGCAGCCGAAGCGGGGCAACTAGCACAGATACGCAGTATTTT. The chain combines TRBV5-1 with TRBJ2-3; 7 nucleotides agree with TRBD2. The CDR3 contains 16 residues. After removal of 4 bases from V and 0 bases from J, the junction contained 8 bases not matched to a gene. The germline gives CDR1 SGHRS, CDR2 YFSETQ.

The chain employs TRBV10-2 and TRBJ2-7; D perhaps matches TRBD1 (5 bases). This CDR3 spans 20 amino acids. Trimming cost V 3 bases and J 0 bases, with 27 bases left between them. The V gene's germline CDR1 is WSHSY and CDR2 SAAADI. The CDR3 sequence is CASSDPKVGVSWKSSYEQYF. CDR3 in DNA: TGCGCCAGCAGTGACCCAAAAGTAGGGGTCTCGTGGAAAAGCTCCTACGAGCAGTACTTC.